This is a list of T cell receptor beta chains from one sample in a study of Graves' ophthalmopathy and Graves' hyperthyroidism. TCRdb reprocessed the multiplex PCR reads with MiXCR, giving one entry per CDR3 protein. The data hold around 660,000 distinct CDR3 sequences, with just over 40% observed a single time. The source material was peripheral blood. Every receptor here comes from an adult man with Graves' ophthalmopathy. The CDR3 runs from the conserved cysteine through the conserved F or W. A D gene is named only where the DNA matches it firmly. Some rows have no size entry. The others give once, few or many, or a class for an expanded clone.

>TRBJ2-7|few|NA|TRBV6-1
CASSERDMNYEQYF
TGTGCCAGCAGTGAGCGGGACATGAACTACGAGCAGTACTTC
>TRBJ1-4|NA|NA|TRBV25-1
CASSEFNRVGEGEKLFF
TGTGCCAGCAGTGAATTTAACAGGGTCGGGGAGGGTGAAAAACTGTTTTTT
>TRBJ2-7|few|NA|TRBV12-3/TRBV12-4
CASSYLGAPYEQYF
TGTGCCAGCAGTTACTTGGGGGCTCCCTACGAGCAGTACTTC
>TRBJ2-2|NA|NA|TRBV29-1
CSVDSPGELFF
TGCAGCGTTGATAGTCCAGGGGAGCTGTTTTTT
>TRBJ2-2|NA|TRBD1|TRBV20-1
CSALQGGTGELFF
TGCAGTGCTCTACAGGGGGGAACCGGGGAGCTGTTTTTT
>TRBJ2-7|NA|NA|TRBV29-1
CSLVYEQYF
TGCAGCTTGGTCTACGAGCAGTACTTC
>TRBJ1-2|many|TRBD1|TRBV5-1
CASRRTGAQDGYTF
TGCGCCAGCAGACGGACAGGAGCCCAAGATGGCTACACCTTC
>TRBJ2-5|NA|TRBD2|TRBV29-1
CSVALTSGGETQYF
TGCAGCGTTGCCTTGACTAGCGGGGGAGAGACCCAGTACTTC
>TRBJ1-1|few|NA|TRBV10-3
CASSLTQTPATEAFF
TGTGCCAGCAGTCTTACCCAGACTCCAGCAACTGAAGCTTTCTTT
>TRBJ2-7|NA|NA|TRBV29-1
CSFGRGLVGQYF
TGCAGCTTTGGGAGGGGGCTCGTGGGGCAGTACTTC
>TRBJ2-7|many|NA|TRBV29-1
CSVAMGPGNEQYF
TGCAGCGTTGCAATGGGTCCTGGGAACGAGCAGTACTTC
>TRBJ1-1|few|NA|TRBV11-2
CASSLALGSSNTEAFF
TGTGCCAGCAGCTTAGCCCTCGGCAGCTCGAACACTGAAGCTTTCTTT
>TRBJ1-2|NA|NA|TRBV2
CASSDPGTGMGYTF
TGTGCCAGCAGTGATCCCGGGACGGGGATGGGCTACACCTTC
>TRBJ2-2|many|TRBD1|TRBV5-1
CASSLAGDSLNTGELFF
TGCGCCAGCAGCTTGGCCGGGGACAGCTTGAACACCGGGGAGCTGTTTTTT
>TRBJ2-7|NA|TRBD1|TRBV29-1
CSARDSGYEQYF
TGCAGCGCACGGGACAGCGGTTACGAGCAGTACTTC
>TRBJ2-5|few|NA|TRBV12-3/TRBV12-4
CASSSGAGGKTQYF
TGTGCCAGCAGCTCGGGGGCCGGGGGGAAGACCCAGTACTTC
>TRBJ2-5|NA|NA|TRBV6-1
CASSGQGWGTQYF
TGTGCCAGCAGTGGTCAGGGTTGGGGGACCCAGTACTTC
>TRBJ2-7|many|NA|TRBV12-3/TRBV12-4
CASSPIPTKGLEQYF
TGTGCCAGCAGTCCCATCCCCACGAAGGGGCTCGAGCAGTACTTC
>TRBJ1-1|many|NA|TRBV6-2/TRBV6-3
CASSYSKVAAFF
TGTGCCAGCAGTTACTCGAAGGTTGCCGCTTTCTTT
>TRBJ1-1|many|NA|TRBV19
CASTRTEAFF
TGTGCCAGTACGAGGACTGAAGCTTTCTTT
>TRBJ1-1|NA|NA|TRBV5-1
CASRPDTRNTEAFF
TGCGCCAGTAGGCCGGACACGCGGAACACTGAAGCTTTCTTT
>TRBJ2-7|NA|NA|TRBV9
CASSDTGNSYEQYF
TGTGCCAGCAGCGATACAGGGAACTCCTACGAGCAGTACTTC
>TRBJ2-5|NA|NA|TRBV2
CASSLGGGGPPTQYF
TGTGCCAGCAGTTTGGGAGGGGGGGGGCCCCCGACCCAGTACTTC
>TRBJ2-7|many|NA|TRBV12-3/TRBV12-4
CASSRPLHEQYF
TGTGCCAGCAGTCGTCCCCTGCACGAGCAGTACTTC
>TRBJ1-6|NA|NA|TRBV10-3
CASSPTDNSPLHF
TGTGCCAGCAGCCCCACCGATAATTCACCCCTCCACTTT
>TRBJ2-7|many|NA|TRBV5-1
CASSLGREYEQYF
TGCGCCAGCAGCTTGGGCAGGGAGTACGAGCAGTACTTC
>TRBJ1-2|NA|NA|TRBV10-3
CAISPSGSTYGYTF
TGTGCCATCAGTCCGTCAGGGAGCACCTATGGCTACACCTTC
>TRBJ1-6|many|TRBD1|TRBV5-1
CASSQDYVRTGSSSPLHF
TGCGCCAGCAGCCAAGATTACGTGCGGACAGGGTCGAGTTCACCCCTCCACTTT